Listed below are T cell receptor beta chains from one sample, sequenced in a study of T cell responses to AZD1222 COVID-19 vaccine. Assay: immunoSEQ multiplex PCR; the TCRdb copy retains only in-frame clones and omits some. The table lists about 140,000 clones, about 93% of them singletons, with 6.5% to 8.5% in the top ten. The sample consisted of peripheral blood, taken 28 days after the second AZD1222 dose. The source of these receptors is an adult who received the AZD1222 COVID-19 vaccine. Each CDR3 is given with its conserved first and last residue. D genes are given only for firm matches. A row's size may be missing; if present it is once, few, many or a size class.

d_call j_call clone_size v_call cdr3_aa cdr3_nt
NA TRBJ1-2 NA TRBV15 CATSRDRGTGGYTF TGTGCCACCAGCAGAGATCGGGGGACGGGTGGCTACACCTTC
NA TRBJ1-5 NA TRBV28 CASRDYSNQPQHF TGTGCCAGCAGGGATTATAGCAATCAGCCCCAGCATTTT
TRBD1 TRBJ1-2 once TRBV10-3 CATGTGVVDGYTF TGTGCCACCGGGACAGGGGTTGTGGATGGCTACACCTTC
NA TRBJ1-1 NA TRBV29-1 CSASRGLDTEAFF TGCAGCGCCTCTAGGGGCCTGGACACTGAAGCTTTCTTT
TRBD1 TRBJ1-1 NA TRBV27 CASSLTGDTEAFF TGTGCCAGCAGTCTGACAGGGGACACTGAAGCTTTCTTT
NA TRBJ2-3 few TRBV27 CASSLSSSTADTQYF TGTGCCAGCAGTTTATCTTCGAGTACGGCGGATACGCAGTATTTT
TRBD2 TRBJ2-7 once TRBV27 CASSETSGGSHYEQYF TGTGCCAGCAGTGAGACTAGCGGGGGCTCCCACTACGAGCAGTACTTC
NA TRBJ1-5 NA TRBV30 CAWGRGGQPQHF TGTGCCTGGGGGAGGGGGGGTCAGCCCCAGCATTTT
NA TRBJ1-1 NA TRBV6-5 CASSYDRRNTEAFF TGTGCCAGCAGTTACGACAGAAGGAACACTGAAGCTTTCTTT
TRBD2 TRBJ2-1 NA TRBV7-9 CASSLVSGGANNEQFF TGTGCCAGCAGCTTAGTCAGCGGGGGAGCTAACAATGAGCAGTTCTTC
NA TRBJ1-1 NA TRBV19 CASSIPRHNTEAFF TGTGCCAGTAGTATACCGAGACACAACACTGAAGCTTTCTTT
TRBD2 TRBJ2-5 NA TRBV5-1 CATSNGGVEETQYF TGCGCCACCTCGAACGGGGGGGTCGAAGAGACCCAGTACTTC
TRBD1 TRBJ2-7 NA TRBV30 CALWDRGTYEQYF TGTGCCCTCTGGGACAGGGGAACCTACGAGCAGTACTTC
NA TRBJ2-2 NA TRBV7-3 CASGRGTGELFF TGTGCCAGCGGCCGGGGCACCGGGGAGCTGTTTTTT
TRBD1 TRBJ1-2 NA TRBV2 CASSGTGSPYGYTF TGTGCCAGCAGTGGGACAGGGAGCCCCTATGGCTACACCTTC
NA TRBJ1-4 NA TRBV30 CAWSVGSGGGSEKLFF TGTGCCTGGAGTGTCGGGTCTGGGGGAGGTAGCGAAAAACTGTTTTTT
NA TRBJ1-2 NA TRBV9 CASSPPTSGYTF TGTGCCAGCAGCCCCCCTACTTCTGGCTACACCTTC
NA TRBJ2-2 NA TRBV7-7 CASSLRAVPGATGELFF TGTGCTAGCAGCTTAAGAGCCGTACCGGGGGCCACCGGGGAGCTGTTTTTT
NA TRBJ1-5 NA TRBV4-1 CASSQGGLGNQPQHF TGCGCCAGCAGCCAAGGGGGGTTGGGCAATCAGCCCCAGCATTTT
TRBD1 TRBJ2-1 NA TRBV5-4 CASSLGTGDYNEQFF TGTGCCAGCAGCTTGGGGACAGGGGATTACAATGAGCAGTTCTTC
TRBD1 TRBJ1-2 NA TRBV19 CASRTGDSNYGYTF TGTGCCAGTAGGACAGGGGATTCTAACTATGGCTACACCTTC
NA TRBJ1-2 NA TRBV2 CASSVYSGYTF TGTGCCAGCAGTGTATATTCCGGCTACACCTTC
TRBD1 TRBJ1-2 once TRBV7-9 CASSLGTGRDGYTF TGTGCCAGCAGCCTTGGGACAGGGAGAGATGGCTACACCTTC
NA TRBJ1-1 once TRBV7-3 CASSLEMNTEAFF TGTGCCAGCAGCTTAGAAATGAACACTGAAGCTTTCTTT
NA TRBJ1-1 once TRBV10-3 CAISEKSGLGMGTEAFF TGTGCCATCAGTGAGAAATCAGGTCTAGGGATGGGCACTGAAGCTTTCTTT
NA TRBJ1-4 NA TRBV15 CATEKQGVRANEKLFF TGTGCCACCGAGAAGCAGGGAGTGAGGGCTAATGAAAAACTGTTTTTT
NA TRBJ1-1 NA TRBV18 CASSPPGPNTEAFF TGTGCCAGCTCACCACCGGGACCGAACACTGAAGCTTTCTTT
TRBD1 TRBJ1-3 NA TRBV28 CASSLGGTAGNTIYF TGTGCCAGCAGTTTAGGCGGGACAGCTGGAAACACCATATATTTT
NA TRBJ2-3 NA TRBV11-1 CASSFGRDLRYTQYF TGTGCCAGCAGCTTCGGCCGGGACCTTCGCTATACGCAGTATTTT
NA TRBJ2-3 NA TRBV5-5 CASSFTGGEADTQYF TGTGCCAGCAGCTTCACCGGGGGCGAAGCAGATACGCAGTATTTT
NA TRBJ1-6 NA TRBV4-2 CASSQVTGVPLHF TGTGCCAGCAGCCAAGTGACGGGCGTGCCCCTCCACTTT
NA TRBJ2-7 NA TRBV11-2 CASSDRQHSYEQYF TGTGCCAGCAGCGACCGGCAGCATTCCTACGAGCAGTACTTC
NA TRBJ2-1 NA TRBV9 CASSTGSLFINEQFF TGTGCCAGCAGCACAGGCAGTCTCTTCATCAATGAGCAGTTCTTC
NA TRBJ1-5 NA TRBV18 CASRTGGQPQHF TGTGCCAGCCGCACGGGGGGTCAGCCCCAGCATTTT
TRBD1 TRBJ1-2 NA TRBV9 CASSVAYGQDGYTF TGTGCCAGCAGCGTAGCTTATGGACAGGATGGCTACACCTTC
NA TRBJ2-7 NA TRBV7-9 CASSLDVTIRGHEQYF TGTGCCAGCAGCTTAGACGTTACGATCCGGGGGCACGAGCAGTACTTC
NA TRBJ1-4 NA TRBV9 CASSVGTQGNGEKLFF TGTGCCAGCAGCGTAGGAACCCAGGGGAATGGGGAAAAACTGTTTTTT
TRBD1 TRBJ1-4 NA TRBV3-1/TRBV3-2 CASSQGQFNEKLFF TGTGCCAGCAGCCAGGGACAGTTTAATGAAAAACTGTTTTTT